This TCR beta chain was captured in a study of blood T cell dynamics during melanoma immunotherapy (dated by TCRdb to about 2020). For the study in its entirety: All patients had metastatic melanoma and were given first-line pembrolizumab or nivolumab plus ipilimumab as standard of care in the United Kingdom. To find early correlates of response, the study profiled the peripheral T cell receptor repertoires of patients with metastatic melanoma both before and after one cycle of checkpoint inhibitor therapy. The training cohort consisted of consecutive patients, while an additional independent group of patients from the same centre was pooled to form an external validation set.

Worth noting for this clone: Its antigen is still unknown. No much larger clone exists at a distance of one base, and base qualities are not known.

The junction shows trimming of 5 bases on V and 0 bases on J, plus 12 bases between the germline ends. Including cysteine and phenylalanine, the CDR3 has 15 amino acids. Only CDR3 DNA is held: 45 bases, read in frame from base 1. CDR1 and CDR2, looked up from the germline V gene, are SGHNT and YENEEA. General conclusions and limits of the study: Whether the T cell clones driving repertoire changes were melanoma-specific or reflected general immune activation could not be determined in the study. A bifurcated reorganization of the PBMC repertoire at W3, with increased clonality or increased diversity, was observed in patients who later achieved disease control, unlike in progressors. The relatively small sample size was acknowledged as something that could potentially limit how far the results can be generalized.

The time point label corresponds to: pre-treatment baseline. Blood samples were collected before treatment (T0) and at week 3 (W3), after the first cycle of checkpoint blockade. Except for two patients with rapid clinical progression, response was assessed 12 weeks after the first infusion by RECIST 1.1; disease control meant complete response, partial response or stable disease. Patients were excluded for prior systemic cancer treatment, concomitant immunosuppressant therapy or synchronous other active malignancies. Both bulk PBMC and plasma cell-free DNA were sequenced for TCR beta so that circulating cells and T cell turnover could be tracked. PBMC were isolated from blood with Lymphoprep and SepMate tubes, followed by red cell lysis. QIAamp DNA Blood Mini kits were used to extract DNA from both PBMC and sorted T cell subsets. Every bulk PBMC sample was loaded with the same fixed amount of around 400 ng of DNA. TCR beta CDR3 sequences were amplified from genomic DNA with the immunoSEQ TCRb Assay kit following manufacturer instructions. The KAPA Library Quantification Kit for Illumina platforms was used to quantify pooled libraries by qPCR. Pooled libraries were clustered at roughly 0.6-1.1 pM and sequenced on an Illumina NextSeq 500. The authors processed their data as follows. TCR data were analyzed with immunoSEQ ANALYZER and the R LymphoSeq package. A rearrangement efficiency score was calculated as productive divided by the sum of productive and non-productive CDR3 sequences. Clonality was measured with the Gini coefficient and diversity with the Renyi index at alpha=1, compared pairwise between timepoints within each patient. Clonal relatedness used an edit distance of 3, and repertoire similarity used the Bhattacharyya coefficient, both computed in LymphoSeq. To classify response, a linear discriminant analysis based on week-3 changes in clonality and diversity was built with the R MASS and caret packages. The table comes from immuneACCESS by way of TCRdb, which keeps in-frame sequences with V and J called. Part of the clones is missing from these tables; in studies checked, under half for an unresolved V gene and the rest for unknown reasons. That table gives V, J and clone size, and the DNA gave D and trimming. The sample has about 10,000 clones on record, 70% to 90% of them singletons. The top ten clonotypes cover 19% of the sample.

The specimen was blood, collected from a patient treated with checkpoint blockade. The receptor comes from a human donor with melanoma. The chain was built from TRBV11-3 and TRBJ2-3; there is no confident call for the D gene. The CDR3 protein: CASSRGVGSTDTQYF. The sequenced DNA: TGTGCCAGCAGCCGTGGAGTGGGGAGCACAGATACGCAGTATTTT.